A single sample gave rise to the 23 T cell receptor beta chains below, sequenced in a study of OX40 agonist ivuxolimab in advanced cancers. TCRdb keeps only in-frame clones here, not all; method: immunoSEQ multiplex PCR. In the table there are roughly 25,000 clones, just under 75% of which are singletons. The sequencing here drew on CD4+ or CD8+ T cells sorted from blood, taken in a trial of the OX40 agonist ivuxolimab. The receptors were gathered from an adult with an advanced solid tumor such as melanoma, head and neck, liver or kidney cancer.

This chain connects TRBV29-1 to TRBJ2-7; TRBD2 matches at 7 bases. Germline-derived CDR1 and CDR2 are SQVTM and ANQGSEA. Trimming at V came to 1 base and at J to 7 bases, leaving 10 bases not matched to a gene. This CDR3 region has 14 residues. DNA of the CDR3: TGCAGCGTTGAAGTAAAGGGAGGGTACAAGGAGCAGTACTTC. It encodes CSVEVKGGYKEQYF.

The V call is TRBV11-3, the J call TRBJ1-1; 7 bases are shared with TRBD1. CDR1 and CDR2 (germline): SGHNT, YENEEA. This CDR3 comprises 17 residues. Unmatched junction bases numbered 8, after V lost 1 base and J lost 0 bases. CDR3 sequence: CASSLVIGDSLNTEAFF. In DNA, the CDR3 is TGTGCCAGCAGCTTAGTTATTGGGGACAGCTTGAACACTGAAGCTTTCTTT.

This CDR3 is CASSVSGSTARNTEAFF. CDR3 DNA sequence: TGTGCCAGCAGCGTATCGGGGAGCACCGCCCGAAACACTGAAGCTTTCTTT. The chain combines TRBV9 with TRBJ1-1; D is unresolved. Germline CDR1 and CDR2: SGDLS and YYNGEE. CDR3 length equals 17 residues. The ends were cut back, 1 base at V and 2 bases at J, with 18 bases in the middle.

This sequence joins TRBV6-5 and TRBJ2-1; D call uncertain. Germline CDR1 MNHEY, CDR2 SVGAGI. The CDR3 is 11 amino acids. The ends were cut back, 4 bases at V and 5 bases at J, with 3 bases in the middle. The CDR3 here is CASSLDNEQFF. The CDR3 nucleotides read TGTGCCAGCAGTTTAGACAATGAGCAGTTCTTC.

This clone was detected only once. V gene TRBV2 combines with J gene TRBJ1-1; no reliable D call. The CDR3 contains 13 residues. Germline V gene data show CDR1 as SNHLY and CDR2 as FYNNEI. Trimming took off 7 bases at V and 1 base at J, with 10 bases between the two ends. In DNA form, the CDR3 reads TGTGCCAGCAAACGGGCGGAGAACACTGAAGCTTTCTTT. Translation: CASKRAENTEAFF.

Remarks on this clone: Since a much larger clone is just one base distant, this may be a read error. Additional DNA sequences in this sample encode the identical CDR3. The CDR3 region has the DNA TGTGCCAGCAGCTTTCCATTAACAGGGATTAACTATGGCTATACCTTC. Protein product: CASSFPLTGINYGYTF. The chain joins TRBV12-1 to TRBJ1-2; the table calls TRBD1, which could not be checked here. TRBV12-1 is deemed a pseudogene. The CDR3 covers 16 residues.

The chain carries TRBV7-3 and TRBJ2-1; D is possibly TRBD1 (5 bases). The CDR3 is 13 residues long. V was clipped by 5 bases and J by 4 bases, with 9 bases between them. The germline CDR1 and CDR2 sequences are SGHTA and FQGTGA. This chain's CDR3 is CASSMTVYNEQFF. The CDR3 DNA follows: TGTGCCAGCAGCATGACAGTATACAATGAGCAGTTCTTC.

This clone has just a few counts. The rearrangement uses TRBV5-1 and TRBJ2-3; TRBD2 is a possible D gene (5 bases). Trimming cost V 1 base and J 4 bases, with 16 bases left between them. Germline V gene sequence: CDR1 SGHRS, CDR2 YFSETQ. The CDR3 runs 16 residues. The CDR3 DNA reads TGCGCCAGCAGCTTGAGCGGACTTCTTCCCCCAGATACGCAGTATTTT. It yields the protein CASSLSGLLPPDTQYF.

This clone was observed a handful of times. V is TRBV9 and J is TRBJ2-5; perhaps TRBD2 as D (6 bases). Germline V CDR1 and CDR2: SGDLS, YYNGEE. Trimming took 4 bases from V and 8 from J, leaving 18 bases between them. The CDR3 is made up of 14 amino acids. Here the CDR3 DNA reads TGTGCCAGCAGCCCTTCGGTGGGAGGAGGAACCCAGTACTTC. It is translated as CASSPSVGGGTQYF.

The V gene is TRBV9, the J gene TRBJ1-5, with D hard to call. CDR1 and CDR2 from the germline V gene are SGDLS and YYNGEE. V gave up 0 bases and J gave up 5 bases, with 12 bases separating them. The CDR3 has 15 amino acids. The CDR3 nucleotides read TGTGCCAGCAGCGTAGGAGTAAACTTAGATCAGCCCCAGCATTTT. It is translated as CASSVGVNLDQPQHF.

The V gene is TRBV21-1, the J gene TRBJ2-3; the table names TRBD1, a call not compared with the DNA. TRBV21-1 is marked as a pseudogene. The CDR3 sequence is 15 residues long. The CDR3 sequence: CASSRDRGCTDTQYF. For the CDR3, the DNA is TGTGCCAGCAGCCGGGACAGGGGATGCACAGATACGCAGTATTTT.

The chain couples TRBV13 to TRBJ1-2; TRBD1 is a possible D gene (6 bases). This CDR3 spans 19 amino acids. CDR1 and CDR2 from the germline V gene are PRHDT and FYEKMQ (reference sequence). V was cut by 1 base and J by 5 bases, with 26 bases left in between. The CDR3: CASSLAGESPEFELYGYTF. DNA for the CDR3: TGTGCCAGCAGCTTAGCAGGGGAAAGTCCTGAGTTTGAGCTATATGGCTACACCTTC.

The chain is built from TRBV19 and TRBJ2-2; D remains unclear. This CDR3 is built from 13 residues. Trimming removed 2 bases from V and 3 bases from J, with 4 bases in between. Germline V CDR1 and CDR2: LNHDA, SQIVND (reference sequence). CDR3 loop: CASSITHTGELFF. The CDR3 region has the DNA TGTGCCAGTAGTATAACACACACCGGGGAGCTGTTTTTT.

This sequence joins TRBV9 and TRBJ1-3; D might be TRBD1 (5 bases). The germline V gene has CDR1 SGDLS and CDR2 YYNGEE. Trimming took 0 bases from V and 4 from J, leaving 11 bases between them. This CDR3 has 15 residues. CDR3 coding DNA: TGTGCCAGCAGCGTAGCACAAGGGACCGGAAACACCATATATTTT. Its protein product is CASSVAQGTGNTIYF.

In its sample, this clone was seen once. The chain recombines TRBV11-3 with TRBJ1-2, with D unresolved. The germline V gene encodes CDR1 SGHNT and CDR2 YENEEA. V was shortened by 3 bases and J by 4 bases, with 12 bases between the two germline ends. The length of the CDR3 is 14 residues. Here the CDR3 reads CASSLWAWGYGYTF. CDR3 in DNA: TGTGCCAGCAGCTTGTGGGCTTGGGGCTATGGCTACACCTTC.

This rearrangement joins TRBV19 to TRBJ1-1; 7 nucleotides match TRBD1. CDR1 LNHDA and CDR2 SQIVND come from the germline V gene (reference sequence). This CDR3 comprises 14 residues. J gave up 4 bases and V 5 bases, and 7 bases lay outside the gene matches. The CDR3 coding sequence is TGTGCCAGTAGTGCCCGACAGGGAGGCACTGAAGCTTTCTTT. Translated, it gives CASSARQGGTEAFF.

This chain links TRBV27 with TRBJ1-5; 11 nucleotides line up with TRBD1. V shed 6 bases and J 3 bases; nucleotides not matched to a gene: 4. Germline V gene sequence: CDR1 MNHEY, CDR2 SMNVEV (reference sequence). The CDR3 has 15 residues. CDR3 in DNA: TGTGCCAGCAGGGACAGGGGGCAACACAATCAGCCCCAGCATTTT. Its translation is CASRDRGQHNQPQHF.

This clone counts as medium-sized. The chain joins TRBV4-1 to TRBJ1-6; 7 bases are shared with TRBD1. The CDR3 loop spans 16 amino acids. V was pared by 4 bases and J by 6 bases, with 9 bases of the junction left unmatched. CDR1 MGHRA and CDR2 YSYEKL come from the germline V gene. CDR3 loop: CASSPYSTGLNSPLHF. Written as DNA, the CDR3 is TGCGCCAGCAGCCCCTACTCGACAGGGCTTAATTCACCCCTCCACTTT.

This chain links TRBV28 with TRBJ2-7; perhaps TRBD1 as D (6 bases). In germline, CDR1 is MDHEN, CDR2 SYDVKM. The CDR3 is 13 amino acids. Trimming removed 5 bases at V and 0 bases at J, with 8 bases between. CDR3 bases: TGTGCCAGCAGTCAGGGGACCTCCTACGAGCAGTACTTC. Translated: CASSQGTSYEQYF.

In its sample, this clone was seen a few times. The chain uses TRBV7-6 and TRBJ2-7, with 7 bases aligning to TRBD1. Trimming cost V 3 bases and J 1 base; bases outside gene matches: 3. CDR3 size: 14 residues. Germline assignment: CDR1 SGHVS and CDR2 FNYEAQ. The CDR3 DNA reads TGTGCCAGCAGCTTTAGGGACAGATCCTACGAGCAGTACTTC. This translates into CASSFRDRSYEQYF.

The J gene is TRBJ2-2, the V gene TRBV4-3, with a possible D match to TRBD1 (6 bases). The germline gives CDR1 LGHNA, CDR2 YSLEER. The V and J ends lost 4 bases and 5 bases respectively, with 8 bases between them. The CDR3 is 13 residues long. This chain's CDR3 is CASSLQGTGELFF. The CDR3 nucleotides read TGCGCCAGCAGCCTTCAGGGGACCGGGGAGCTGTTTTTT.

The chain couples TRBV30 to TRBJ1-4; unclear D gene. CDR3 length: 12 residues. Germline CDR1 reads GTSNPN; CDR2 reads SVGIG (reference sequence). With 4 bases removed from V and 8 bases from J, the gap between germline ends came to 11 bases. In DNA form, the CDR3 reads TGTGCCTGGATGACAATTCCCGAAAAACTGTTTTTT. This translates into CAWMTIPEKLFF.

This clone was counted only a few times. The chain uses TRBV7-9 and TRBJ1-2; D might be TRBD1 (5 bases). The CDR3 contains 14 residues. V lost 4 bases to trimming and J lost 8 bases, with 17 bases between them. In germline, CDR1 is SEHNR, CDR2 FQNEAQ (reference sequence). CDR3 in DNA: TGTGCCAGCAGCTCGACAGATGACGAGAGCGGCTACACCTTC. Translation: CASSSTDDESGYTF.